Following are 14 T cell receptor beta chains from one sample sequenced in a study of cytomegalovirus exposure and HLA in healthy donors. Data came from immunoSEQ multiplex PCR; TCRdb stores just in-frame clones and leaves some out. The data hold some 250,000 clones, with about 92% observed a single time. The sequenced sample consisted of PBMCs. These receptors all come from a woman aged 30 to 39 in good health and CMV-seronegative.

The chain employs TRBV29-1 and TRBJ2-7, with D perhaps TRBD1 (5 bases). The V end lost 6 bases, the J end lost 0 bases, and 12 bases lay between the germline ends. The CDR3 totals 13 residues. The V gene's germline CDR1 is SQVTM and CDR2 ANQGSEA. In DNA, the CDR3 is TGCAGCGTAAAGCAGGGCCTCTCCTACGAGCAGTACTTC. Protein sequence: CSVKQGLSYEQYF.

J is TRBJ2-7 and V is TRBV27; the D is unclear. This CDR3 contains 12 residues. Germline-derived CDR1 and CDR2 are MNHEY and SMNVEV (reference sequence). V shed 6 bases and J shed 0 bases, with 6 bases lying between them. The CDR3: CASRSLSYEQYF. In DNA form, the CDR3 reads TGTGCCAGCAGGAGTCTCTCCTACGAGCAGTACTTC.

The rearrangement uses TRBV29-1 and TRBJ2-7; 8 nucleotides align to TRBD1. J gave up 2 bases and V 5 bases, and 8 bases lay outside the gene matches. Germline V lookup: CDR1 SQVTM, CDR2 ANQGSEA. The CDR3 contains 14 residues. CDR3 protein: CSVFDRGPTYEQYF. The DNA for the CDR3 is TGCAGCGTTTTCGACAGGGGCCCAACCTACGAGCAGTACTTC.

V is TRBV28 and J is TRBJ2-1; D remains ambiguous. Germline V lookup: CDR1 MDHEN, CDR2 SYDVKM. V dropped 5 bases and J dropped 0 bases, with 14 bases sitting between them. The CDR3 has 16 residues. The CDR3 is CASSPGAHLSYNEQFF. CDR3 nucleotides: TGTGCCAGCAGTCCAGGAGCTCACCTCTCCTACAATGAGCAGTTCTTC.

The chain employs TRBV5-6 and TRBJ1-2; D possibly corresponds to TRBD1 (6 bases). This CDR3 is built from 18 residues. In germline, CDR1 is SGHDT, CDR2 YYEEEE. Trimming cost V 4 bases and J 4 bases, with 26 bases left between them. CDR3 in DNA: TGTGCCAGCAGCCCTAAACCGAATACCGGGGGCCGAACCTATGGCTACACCTTC. Its protein product is CASSPKPNTGGRTYGYTF.

This sequence joins TRBV7-6 and TRBJ1-5; the D gene is possibly TRBD1 (5 bases). V was cut by 1 base and J by 3 bases, with 13 bases left in between. This CDR3 region has 16 residues. Germline V gives CDR1 SGHVS, CDR2 FNYEAQ. The CDR3 DNA sequence: TGTGCCAGCAGCTTAGGGGGGATCGGGGCCAATCAGCCCCAGCATTTT. Translated: CASSLGGIGANQPQHF.

This clone was detected only a few times. V is TRBV5-1 and J is TRBJ1-4, with 8 bases aligning to TRBD1. Trimming at V came to 0 bases and at J to 5 bases, leaving 12 bases not matched to a gene. CDR1 is SGHRS, CDR2 YFSETQ, per germline. The CDR3 is made up of 18 amino acids. CDR3 residues: CASSLVPSGTGVNEKLFF. CDR3 bases: TGCGCCAGCAGCTTGGTGCCTTCCGGGACAGGAGTAAATGAAAAACTGTTTTTT.

The V call is TRBV9, the J call TRBJ2-1, with 8 nucleotides matching TRBD1. The V and J ends lost 2 bases and 4 bases, in that order; junction bases with no gene match: 2. The germline CDR1 and CDR2 sequences are SGDLS and YYNGEE. There are 14 residues in the CDR3. This CDR3 is CASSVGTGYNEQFF. For the CDR3, the DNA is TGTGCCAGCAGCGTGGGGACAGGTTACAATGAGCAGTTCTTC.

The chain is built from TRBV27 and TRBJ1-5; no reliable D call. With 4 bases removed from V and 1 base from J, the gap between germline ends came to 11 bases. Per germline, CDR1 MNHEY and CDR2 SMNVEV (reference sequence). The CDR3 sequence is 15 residues long. As DNA, the CDR3 is TGTGCCAGCAGTTCGGGAACCCCGAGCAATCAGCCCCAGCATTTT. Its protein product is CASSSGTPSNQPQHF.

This clone was detected only once. The chain employs TRBV19 and TRBJ2-7; D is tentatively TRBD1 or TRBD2 (5 bases each). V was trimmed by 5 bases and J by 4 bases, leaving 9 bases between them. The CDR3 covers 12 residues. Germline CDR1 LNHDA, CDR2 SQIVND (reference sequence). The DNA for the CDR3 is TGTGCCAGTAGTGGGGACCCTTACGAGCAGTACTTC. Its translation is CASSGDPYEQYF.

The chain combines TRBV28 with TRBJ2-1, with 9 bases matching TRBD2. The junction had 0 bases not matched to a gene; V was cut back by 2 bases and J by 4 bases. The V gene's germline CDR1 is MDHEN and CDR2 SYDVKM. The CDR3 sequence is 14 residues long. CDR3 amino acids: CASSLSGRYNEQFF. The CDR3 region has the DNA TGTGCCAGCAGTTTAAGCGGGAGGTACAATGAGCAGTTCTTC. Full variable domain (rest looked up from reference TRBV28 and TRBJ2-1): DVKVTQSSRYLVKRTGEKVFLECVQDMDHENMFWYRQDPGLGLRLIYFSYDVKMKEKGDIPEGYSVSREKKERFSLILESASTNQTSMYLCASSLSGRYNEQFFGPGTRLTVL.

The V gene is TRBV29-1, the J gene TRBJ2-1, with D possibly being TRBD1 or TRBD2 (5 bases each). V dropped 4 bases and J dropped 2 bases, with 12 bases sitting between them. Germline loops: CDR1 SQVTM, CDR2 ANQGSEA. CDR3 length: 14 amino acids. The DNA for the CDR3 is TGCAGCGTTGCGGGGCTGACGGCCTACAATGAGCAGTTCTTC. It encodes CSVAGLTAYNEQFF.

V is TRBV7-2 and J is TRBJ2-3, with D possibly matching TRBD1 (6 bases). V was shortened by 3 bases and J by 3 bases, with 7 bases between the two germline ends. The germline V gene has CDR1 SGHTA and CDR2 FQGNSA. The CDR3 is 13 amino acids. Here the CDR3 DNA reads TGTGCCAGCAGCTTGGGGGCGACAGATACGCAGTATTTT. Translating it yields CASSLGATDTQYF.

A remark on this clone: Distinct nucleotide sequences in the sample also encode this CDR3. V usage is TRBV4-2 and J usage is TRBJ2-7, with a tentative D call TRBD2 (5 bases). The V end lost 1 base, the J end lost 3 bases, and 7 bases lay between the germline ends. The germline V gene has CDR1 LGHNA and CDR2 YNFKEQ. The CDR3 loop spans 13 amino acids. The CDR3 loop is CASSQGAGYEQYF. The DNA of the CDR3 is TGTGCCAGCAGCCAAGGGGCGGGCTACGAGCAGTACTTC.